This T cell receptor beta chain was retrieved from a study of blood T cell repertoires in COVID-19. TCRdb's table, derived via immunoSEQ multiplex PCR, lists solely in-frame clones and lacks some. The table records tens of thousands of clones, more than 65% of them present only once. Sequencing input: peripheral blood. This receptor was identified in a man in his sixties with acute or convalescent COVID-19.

The CDR3 sequence: CASSVRTDFYEQYF. CDR3 bases: TGTGCCAGCAGCGTGAGGACAGATTTCTACGAGCAGTACTTC. The chain couples TRBV9 to TRBJ2-7; possibly TRBD1 for D (6 bases). Trimming removed 2 bases from V and 3 bases from J, with 12 bases in between. Germline CDR1 and CDR2: SGDLS and YYNGEE. CDR3 size: 14 residues.